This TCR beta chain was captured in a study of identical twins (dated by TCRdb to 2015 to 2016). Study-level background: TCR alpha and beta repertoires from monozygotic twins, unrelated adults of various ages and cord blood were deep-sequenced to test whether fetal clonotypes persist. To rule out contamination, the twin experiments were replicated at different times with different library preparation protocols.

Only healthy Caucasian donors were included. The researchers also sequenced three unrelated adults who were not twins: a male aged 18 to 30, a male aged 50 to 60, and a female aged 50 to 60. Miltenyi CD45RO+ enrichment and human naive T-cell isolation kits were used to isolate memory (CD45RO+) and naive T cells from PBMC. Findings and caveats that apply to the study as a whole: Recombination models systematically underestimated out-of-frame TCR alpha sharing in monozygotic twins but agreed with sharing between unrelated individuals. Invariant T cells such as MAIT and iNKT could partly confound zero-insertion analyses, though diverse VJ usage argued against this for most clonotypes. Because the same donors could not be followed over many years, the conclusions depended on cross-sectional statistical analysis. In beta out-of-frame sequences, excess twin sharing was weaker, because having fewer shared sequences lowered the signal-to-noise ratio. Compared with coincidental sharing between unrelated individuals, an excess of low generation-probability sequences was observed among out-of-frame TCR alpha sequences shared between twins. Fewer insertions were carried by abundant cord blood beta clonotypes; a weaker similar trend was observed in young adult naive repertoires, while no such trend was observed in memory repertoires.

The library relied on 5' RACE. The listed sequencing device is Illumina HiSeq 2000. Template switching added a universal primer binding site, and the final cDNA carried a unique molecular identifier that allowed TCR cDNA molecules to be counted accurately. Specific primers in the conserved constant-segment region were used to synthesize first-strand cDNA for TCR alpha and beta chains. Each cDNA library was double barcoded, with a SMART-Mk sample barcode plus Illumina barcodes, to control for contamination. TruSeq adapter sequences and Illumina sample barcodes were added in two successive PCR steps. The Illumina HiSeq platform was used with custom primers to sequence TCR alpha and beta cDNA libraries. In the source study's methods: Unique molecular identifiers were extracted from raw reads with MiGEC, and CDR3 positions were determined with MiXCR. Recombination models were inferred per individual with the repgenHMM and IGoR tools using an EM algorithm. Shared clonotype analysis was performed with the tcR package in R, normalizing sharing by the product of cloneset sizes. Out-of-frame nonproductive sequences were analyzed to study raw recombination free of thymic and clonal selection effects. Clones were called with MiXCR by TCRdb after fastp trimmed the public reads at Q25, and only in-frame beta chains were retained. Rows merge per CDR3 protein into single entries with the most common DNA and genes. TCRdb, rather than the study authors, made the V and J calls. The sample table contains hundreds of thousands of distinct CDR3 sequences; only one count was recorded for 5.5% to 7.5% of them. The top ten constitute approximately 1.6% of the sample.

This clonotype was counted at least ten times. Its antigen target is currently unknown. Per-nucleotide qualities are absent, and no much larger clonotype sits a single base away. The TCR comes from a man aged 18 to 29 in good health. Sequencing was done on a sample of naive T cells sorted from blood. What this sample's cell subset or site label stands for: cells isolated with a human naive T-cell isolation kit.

The CDR3 region reads CSGETGTYNEQFF. The nucleotides read TGCAGCGGGGAAACGGGGACATACAATGAGCAGTTCTTC. Recombination connected TRBV29-1 to TRBJ2-1, with TRBD1 as a weak D call on 6 bases. For CDR1 and CDR2, the germline V gene lists SQVTM and ANQGSEA. Taken from cysteine to phenylalanine, the CDR3 has 13 residues. Just the 39-base CDR3 DNA is kept, in frame starting at base 1. V drops 7 bases and J drops 4 bases, leaving 14 bases in between.